The 3 T cell receptor beta chains below come from one sample, sequenced in a study of patients and donors after allogeneic stem cell transplantation (TCRdb year 2020). Receptor libraries were prepared by RT-PCR. The instrument given in TCRdb is NextSeq 550. The public reads were reanalyzed by TCRdb: fastp trimming at Q25, MiXCR alignment, in-frame beta chains only. Each CDR3 protein appears once, grouped with its most common genes and DNA. Present in this sample are 150,000 to 200,000 distinct CDR3 sequences, 30% of which were seen just once. Jointly, the top ten make up roughly 3% of the sample. Sequencing input: blood, either unsorted or a sorted T cell fraction (not recorded which). Every receptor here comes from a human donor who was either an allogeneic HSCT recipient or a stem cell or donor lymphocyte infusion donor (not recorded which). It is not recorded whose cells these are; they may come from a transplant donor.

The sample holds a few counts of this clonotype. The CDR3 bases are TGTGCCAGCAGTTTAGGACAGGGATGGAGTGGCTACACCTTC. It is translated as CASSLGQGWSGYTF. The chain uses TRBV12-3 or TRBV12-4 and TRBJ1-2, with 7 bases matching TRBD1. CDR3 length: 14 amino acids. Germline trimming cut 1 base from V and 7 bases from J; bases unmatched to any gene: 6.

This sequence joins TRBV14 and TRBJ2-4; D remains unclear. V shed 4 bases and J shed 0 bases, with 7 bases lying between them. Germline CDR1 SGHDN, CDR2 FVKESK. This CDR3 contains 14 residues. CDR3 residues: CASSLIGAKNIQYF. The CDR3 bases are TGTGCCAGCAGCCTAATCGGAGCCAAAAACATTCAGTACTTC.

The chain recombines TRBV12-3 or TRBV12-4 with TRBJ1-6, with D uncertain. The ends were cut back, 3 bases at V and 7 bases at J, with 7 bases in the middle. The CDR3 sequence is 13 residues long. CDR3: CASSFGRNSPLHF. CDR3 bases: TGTGCCAGCAGTTTTGGACGAAATTCACCCCTCCACTTT.